This T cell receptor beta chain came from a study of cytomegalovirus exposure and HLA in healthy donors (dated 2017 in TCRdb). Looking at the study overall: An earlier analysis of roughly 570 of the donors reported 276 Gb of sequence data and 90 million to 120 million unique TCR beta sequences obtained from roughly 170 million T cells. Every discovery cohort repertoire had been produced on one sequencing platform. To study patterns of TCR occurrence, a later analysis re-analyzed previously published TCR beta repertoires from 600 to 750 donors and added high-resolution HLA genotyping. Both class I and class II loci were covered by HLA typing, at four-digit resolution. Across 300 to 400 genotyped donors of the cohort, an average of approximately 200,000 unique TCR beta nucleotide sequences per donor were sequenced, and roughly a sixth of those sequences were non-productive. Rather than using new phenotypic data, the later analysis identified candidate immune exposures from TCR beta sequences and from how often those sequences occurred across donors. Typing coverage differed by locus: A, B, C, DRB1 and DQB1 were typed in roughly 620-630 donors, DQA1 in about 550, DPA1 in over 600, and DPB1 in 450 to 490. An early release covering roughly 640 HLA-typed donors comprised 300 to 350 gigabases of sequencing data and around 80 million unique TCR sequences. Using immunosequencing, the study profiled T cell repertoires from around 680 subjects and related those repertoires to cytomegalovirus serostatus. To predict cytomegalovirus infection status, the study combined high-throughput TCR immunosequencing, statistical association of individual TCRs with disease status, and machine learning. In an earlier analysis of 587 of the donors, high-throughput TCR beta sequencing was used to judge whether each TCR beta V gene segment behaved as functional or pseudogenic. The study aimed to test whether cataloging public T cell receptors could reveal signatures of past pathogen exposure. A later genetic analysis used genome-wide SNP genotypes for about three fifths of the 666 donors, treating that subset as a discovery cohort. A few DR-DQ haplotypes were treated as single units for association and clustering because of strong linkage in the cohort. Donor age, sex, ethnicity and CMV serostatus were compiled together with the repertoire data. The genetic ancestry cluster associated with self-reported Caucasian donors included over 80% of the 398 genotyped donors. In addition to the first cohort of 650 to 800 subjects, a separate validation cohort of approximately 120 different subjects was used.

Study-wide conclusions, independent of this receptor: In this cohort, only TCR beta chains were sequenced, and detectable features were limited by the absence of alpha or paired-chain data. The presence/absence analyses assumed that sequencing depth was roughly uniform across donors, and that assumption may not be true. The authors suggested that the approach could potentially be extended to other disease states and immunological phenotypes. Most CMV-associated TCR beta chains appeared to be HLA-restricted in a later analysis, and the HLA associations seemed to be driven largely by CMV exposure. A further reported finding was that TCR beta sequences accurately predicted the HLA-A and HLA-B alleles for most subjects in the first cohort. When HLA alleles, especially DR and DQ, strongly co-occurred, TCR associations were difficult to assign to individual alleles. A cluster of highly shared sequence variants was judged likely to represent a technical artifact of the sequencing pipeline. Linkage disequilibrium might explain the correlated functional status among segregating V segments, but an unknown experimental factor could not be ruled out. A later genetic analysis reported fewer N-insertions in productive TCRs among donors in an Asian-associated ancestry cluster than the approximately 700-donor mean. In a later analysis, HLA-associated TCR beta chains showed more clonal expansion and lower generation probabilities than non-associated chains that were equally common. Because the 87-base-pair reads could not distinguish some IMGT-functional V segments, including TRBV6-2 and TRBV6-3, those segments were excluded. The classifier was reported to diagnose cytomegalovirus status with high specificity and sensitivity in both the original cohort and the validation cohort. The study gave a list of some 150 TCR beta chains associated with cytomegalovirus. In an earlier analysis of some 640 of the donors, most TCR beta V segments were observed in productive rearrangements about 87% or about 30% of the time, broadly matching IMGT annotations. V-gene and J-gene trimming of TCR beta chains was associated with a missense DCLRE1C variant in a later genetic analysis, and the association was replicated in an independent cohort. Because HLA typing was missing for some donors at each locus, association tests included only the typed subset. In vitro tests confirmed that three of the cytomegalovirus-associated TCR beta chains recognize cytomegalovirus antigens. At a false discovery rate of 0.05, a later analysis linked roughly 17,000 TCR beta sequences to specific HLA alleles. Because counts were too low, about 18 rarely observed V segments, including chromosome 9 orphons, were left out of the earlier analysis of several hundred of the donors. In a later analysis, TCR association rates were found to vary across HLA loci, with the most associated TCRs seen for DRB1 alleles and the fewest for HLA-C alleles. Across donors, most TCR sequences were observed very rarely, whereas some public TCRs were present in many individuals. According to a later analysis, parvovirus B19, influenza, CMV and Epstein-Barr virus appeared linked to several top co-occurrence clusters. The only immune exposure information available for the cohort was CMV serostatus.

The cohort was made up of approximately 700 healthy bone marrow donors. Cohort members were all nominally healthy when sampled, although unrecorded immune exposures were likely present. The donor tested CMV seronegative and was one of the 352 seronegative cohort members. A peripheral blood sample was provided by each donor, and peripheral blood mononuclear cells were used for TCR beta sequencing. Genomic DNA was extracted from the blood cell samples with the Qiagen DNeasy Blood Extraction Kit. As encoded in the germline V gene (reference sequence), CDR1 is LNHDA while CDR2 is SQIVND. Compared with germline, V lacks 4 bases and J lacks 3 bases; bases without a gene match: 5. From the cysteine through the phenylalanine, the CDR3 covers 15 amino acids. Only the CDR3 DNA stays, 45 bases, in frame from base 1. The library relied on the immunoSEQ multiplex PCR assay. For the multiplex PCR, a mixture combining 60 forward primers for TCR Vbeta segments and 13 reverse primers for TCR Jbeta segments was used. Amplification of the CDR3 region of rearranged TCR beta genes was performed with a multiplex PCR assay on genomic DNA. On the Illumina HiSeq System, the amplified TCR beta libraries were sequenced as 87-base-pair reads. The authors' pipeline ran thus. A later analysis tallied 75 million to 85 million unique TCR beta chains across the 666 repertoires, and some 10 million of those chains were shared by two or more donors. To remove PCR and sequencing errors, raw reads were error-corrected and collapsed into unique sequences using a nearest-neighbor algorithm that merged closely related sequences. CDR3 sequences were aligned to IMGT reference sequences to assign V, D and J gene segments. For a sequence to be retained, a match of at least six nucleotides was required to both a V gene segment and a J gene segment. A rearrangement counted as productive if the CDR3 had no stop codons and remained in frame with V and J, and every other rearrangement counted as non-productive. CDR3 was defined according to IMGT convention as the region running from the second conserved V-encoded cysteine to the conserved J-encoded phenylalanine. The earlier analysis of about 610 of the donors excluded any sequence lacking an unambiguous match to a single V gene segment. An earlier analysis of 550 to 650 of the donors classified V segments as functional when productive rearrangements were above 56.7% and as segregating when the standard deviation between donors was above 5%. A statistical classification framework was developed to diagnose cytomegalovirus status using the catalog of TCR beta chain sequences. In a later analysis, TCR nucleotide sequences were compared against IMGT/GENE-DB human TR gene sequences so that V and J genes could be assigned. The TCRdist pipeline was used in a later analysis to assign CDR3 sequences and most-parsimonious VDJ recombination scenarios. In a later analysis, each TCR beta chain was defined by its CDR3 amino acid sequence together with its V-gene family, and reads lacking a unique V-gene family were excluded. A later analysis removed several hundred highly shared, low-generation-probability nucleotide sequences to deal with suspected cross-contamination and a sequencing artifact. In a later analysis, a clonal expansion index was calculated for each public chain from normalized within-repertoire ranks of inferred template counts. Generation probabilities in a later analysis came from a VDJ recombination model fitted to out-of-frame rearrangements, and those results were checked against IGoR. In a later analysis, hypergeometric tests were used to score TCR-TCR, TCR-HLA and TCR-CMV co-occurrence, with a repertoire-size bias correction applied to TCR pairs. A later analysis estimated false discovery rates by permuting HLA or CMV assignments 20 times. In a later analysis, co-occurring TCRs were grouped using DBSCAN, and TCRdist sequence similarity was added for clustering within HLA-allele-positive subsets. Repertoires with fewer than 30,000 or more than 120,000 public chains, plus five repertoires with anomalous nucleotide sharing, were excluded from co-occurrence clustering. TCRdb took this table from immuneACCESS and kept in-frame rearrangements with V and J called. Such tables lack part of the clones; where checked against another copy, unresolved V genes explain under half of the gap, and the rest is unexplained. D and trimming were read from the DNA, whereas the V and J calls and clone size are those reported in that table. This sample is represented by about 140,000 clones; approximately 80% of them were singletons. 4.5% to 6.5% of the sample goes to the ten largest clones.

On this clone itself: Its cognate antigen has yet to be identified. No base qualities exist here, and no much larger clone lies one base off it.

The chain was built from TRBV19 and TRBJ2-3; 9 bases in the junction line up with TRBD1. The sequencing sample was made of PBMCs. The sequence derives from a male donor in good health and CMV-seronegative. CDR3 sequence: CASSTGTGLTDTQYF. The DNA sequence is TGTGCCAGTAGTACCGGGACAGGGCTAACAGATACGCAGTATTTT.